A selection of T cell receptor beta chains follows, all from one sample in a study of T cell responses to AZD1222 COVID-19 vaccine. Only in-frame clones appear in the TCRdb table, and some are missing; sequencing was by immunoSEQ multiplex PCR. The sample shows 130,000 to 150,000 clones, approximately 85% of them seen only once. The sample was peripheral blood, taken 28 days after the second dose of the MenACWY control vaccine. These receptors were collected from an adult who received the MenACWY meningococcal vaccine as a control. Both conserved end residues are trimmed from each CDR3. The size of a clone is reported for some rows only, either as once, few or many, or as a class for expanded clones.

v_gene	abundance	j_gene	CDR3aa
TRBV6-5	NA	TRBJ2-7	ASSYSTGTDTYEQY
TRBV5-1	NA	TRBJ2-2	ASSSDRTNTGELF
TRBV6-5	NA	TRBJ2-3	ASSQTREDTQY
TRBV7-8	NA	TRBJ1-5	ASSLKRSPHGNQPQH
TRBV3-1/TRBV3-2	NA	TRBJ1-6	ASSPLGPDVPLH
TRBV30	NA	TRBJ1-2	AWSVRIGYT
TRBV2	NA	TRBJ1-1	ASSGGLGMNTEAF
TRBV7-2	NA	TRBJ2-2	ASSLDGTRYTGELF
TRBV5-6	NA	TRBJ1-1	ASSGTQMNTEAF
TRBV4-3	NA	TRBJ1-2	ASSQDDRGGYGYT
TRBV30	once	TRBJ1-4	AWSRGSATNEKLF
TRBV6-2/TRBV6-3	NA	TRBJ2-1	ASSNQEGSYNEQF
TRBV3-1/TRBV3-2	NA	TRBJ1-5	ASRLGSQPQH
TRBV20-1	NA	TRBJ2-5	SASRGMDQY
TRBV6-5	NA	TRBJ2-1	ASGTYLYNEQF
TRBV30	NA	TRBJ2-7	AWTPPGLAYEQY
TRBV30	NA	TRBJ1-5	AWSVGSGRVPQH
TRBV7-2	NA	TRBJ2-2	ASSFAGVGELF
TRBV4-1	NA	TRBJ2-7	ASSQASGSSEQY
TRBV18	once	TRBJ1-5	ASSPLGQGSGQPQH
TRBV6-1	NA	TRBJ1-2	ASSEAGPRGYT
TRBV6-6	NA	TRBJ2-2	ASALNRGELF
TRBV7-9	NA	TRBJ1-4	ASSLGDATNEKLF
TRBV7-9	NA	TRBJ1-3	ASSPGFSGNTIY
TRBV12-1	NA	TRBJ2-4	ASSPSGRRSKNIQY
TRBV16	NA	TRBJ2-7	ASSPSPSASSYEQY
TRBV29-1	NA	TRBJ2-5	SVADSSQY
TRBV19	NA	TRBJ1-4	ASSLWTDGVNEKLF
TRBV5-1	NA	TRBJ2-2	ASSSSGQGYTGELF
TRBV11-2	NA	TRBJ2-5	ASTRVQGSWETQY
TRBV28	once	TRBJ1-6	ASSVENSPLH
TRBV4-3	NA	TRBJ1-5	ASSQDLGQRNQPQH
TRBV5-1	NA	TRBJ1-1	ASSLRGTENTEAF
TRBV14	NA	TRBJ1-2	ASSQGFGTKST
TRBV2	NA	TRBJ2-7	AILGMAAREQY
TRBV20-1	NA	TRBJ1-5	SASEGHRNQPQH
TRBV5-1	NA	TRBJ2-3	ASSPEAGRTDTQY
TRBV5-3	NA	TRBJ1-4	ARSWGHGMEKLF
TRBV6-2/TRBV6-3	NA	TRBJ1-4	ASSYSSDGDNEKLF
TRBV19	NA	TRBJ1-4	ASSIGRLPRINEKLF
TRBV19	NA	TRBJ2-7	ASSIGGSYEQY
TRBV2	NA	TRBJ2-2	ASGTGGGELF
TRBV18	NA	TRBJ2-3	ASSLTGTGTPDTQY
TRBV12-3/TRBV12-4	NA	TRBJ2-7	ASTLQAGGEQY